This passage covers 30 T cell receptor beta chains from one sample sequenced in a study of CD8 T cells in ankylosing spondylitis. Antigens of these TCRs are unknown. TCRdb reanalysed the 5' RACE reads using MiXCR and keeps one entry per CDR3 protein. The sample lists roughly 440,000 distinct CDR3 sequences, more than 15% occurring once. General study results and limits: Among TCR beta sequences, a motif of eight highly homologous variants appeared characteristic of ankylosing spondylitis blood.

Sequencing was done on a sample of blood, either unsorted or a sorted T cell fraction (not recorded which). The receptors originated from a male donor with ankylosing spondylitis.

The chain is built from TRBV10-3 and TRBJ2-5; D gene ambiguous. Trimming removed 4 bases at V and 1 base at J, with 7 bases between. Germline CDR1 reads ENHRY; CDR2 reads SYGVKD. This CDR3 has 13 amino acids. DNA for the CDR3: TGTGCCATCAGTGTAGGTTTCCAAGAGACCCAGTACTTC. Protein: CAISVGFQETQYF.

CDR3 nucleotide sequence: TGTGCCACCTCGGGGGGACAGGTTAAAGGCTACACCTTC. Amino acid sequence: CATSGGQVKGYTF. The chain links TRBV24-1 to TRBJ1-2; the match to TRBD1 covers 8 bases. The CDR3 consists of 13 residues. The ends lost 9 bases at V and 8 bases at J; junction bases unmatched: 10. Germline V gene sequence: CDR1 KGHDR, CDR2 SFDVKD.

The chain couples TRBV11-2 to TRBJ2-5; D tentatively fits TRBD1 or TRBD2 (7 bases each). Between the trimmed V and J ends, which lost 3 bases and 4 bases, there was a span of 12 bases. CDR1 and CDR2 from the germline V gene are SGHAT and FQNNGV. The CDR3 totals 14 residues. This CDR3 is CASSFRGGRETQYF. The DNA for the CDR3 is TGTGCCAGCAGCTTCAGGGGGGGTCGAGAGACCCAGTACTTC.

The rearrangement joins TRBV9 to TRBJ1-2; 10 bases are shared with TRBD1. J gave up 4 bases and V 3 bases, and 6 bases lay outside the gene matches. Looked up from germline, CDR1 is SGDLS and CDR2 is YYNGEE. The CDR3 runs to 15 residues. The CDR3 sequence is CASSARTGGGYGYTF. CDR3 DNA: TGTGCCAGCAGCGCACGGACAGGGGGTGGCTATGGCTACACCTTC.

The chain uses TRBV29-1 and TRBJ2-1, with 9 bases fitting TRBD2. Trimming at V came to 3 bases and at J to 0 bases, leaving 6 bases not matched to a gene. Looked up from germline, CDR1 is SQVTM and CDR2 is ANQGSEA. CDR3 length: 16 residues. In DNA, the CDR3 is TGCAGCGTTGATTTCCCGGGACTAGCCTCCTACAATGAGCAGTTCTTC. As protein: CSVDFPGLASYNEQFF.

This clonotype was counted between two and nine times. The chain has TRBV19 and TRBJ1-2, with D unresolved. V was cut by 6 bases and J by 0 bases, with 11 bases left in between. CDR1 and CDR2 (germline): LNHDA, SQIVND (reference sequence). The CDR3 consists of 14 residues. This chain's CDR3 is CASSNRDANYGYTF. For the CDR3, the DNA is TGTGCCAGTAGCAACAGAGACGCTAACTATGGCTACACCTTC.

This clonotype has just a few counts. The chain joins TRBV6-5 to TRBJ2-1; TRBD1 or TRBD2 may be the D gene (6 bases each). There are 15 residues in the CDR3. Germline CDR1 reads MNHEY; CDR2 reads SVGAGI. Trimming took 0 bases from V and 8 from J, leaving 14 bases between them. Here the CDR3 reads CASSYSRGASDEQFF. The DNA of the CDR3 is TGTGCCAGCAGTTACTCGAGGGGGGCGTCGGATGAGCAGTTCTTC.

This clonotype was picked up a small number of times. J is TRBJ2-1 and V is TRBV5-1, with 12 bases that match TRBD1. Trimming removed 3 bases from V and 0 bases from J; junction bases left unmatched: 10. CDR1 and CDR2 (germline): SGHRS, YFSETQ. CDR3 length: 19 amino acids. CDR3 residues: CASSSSGTGGVGSYNEQFF. For the CDR3, the DNA is TGCGCCAGCAGCTCCTCCGGGACAGGGGGCGTCGGCTCCTACAATGAGCAGTTCTTC.

The sample holds many counts of this clonotype. The V call is TRBV11-2, the J call TRBJ2-2; D gene ambiguous. Between the trimmed V and J ends, which lost 5 bases and 6 bases, there was a span of 13 bases. CDR1 is SGHAT, CDR2 FQNNGV, per germline. The CDR3 has 14 residues. CDR3 amino acids: CASSPALGPGELFF. CDR3 bases: TGTGCCAGCAGCCCGGCTCTAGGTCCCGGGGAGCTGTTTTTT. Based on the CDR3 plus reference TRBV11-2 and TRBJ2-2, the full variable domain is EAGVAQSPRYKIIEKRQSVAFWCNPISGHATLYWYQQILGQGPKLLIQFQNNGVVDDSQLPKDRFSAERLKGVDSTLKIQPAKLEDSAVYLCASSPALGPGELFFGEGSRLTVL.

This clonotype has just a few counts. The chain carries TRBV30 and TRBJ2-7, with D perhaps TRBD1 (5 bases). The CDR3 runs to 14 residues. CDR1 and CDR2 from the germline V gene are GTSNPN and SVGIG (reference sequence). V was clipped by 4 bases and J by 4 bases, with 17 bases between them. Here the CDR3 reads CAWMQTALGYEQYF. In DNA form, the CDR3 reads TGTGCCTGGATGCAGACAGCGCTCGGGTACGAGCAGTACTTC.

This chain uses TRBV4-1 with TRBJ2-4; tentative D call: TRBD1 (5 bases). The CDR3 totals 17 residues. Trimming removed 3 bases at V and 0 bases at J, with 15 bases between. The germline V gene encodes CDR1 MGHRA and CDR2 YSYEKL. The CDR3 DNA is TGCGCCAGCAGCCAGCCGACGGTGGGGCTAGCCAAAAACATTCAGTACTTC. It is translated as CASSQPTVGLAKNIQYF.

V is TRBV12-3 or TRBV12-4 and J is TRBJ1-2; D is undetermined. CDR3 length equals 15 residues. Trimming shortened V by 7 bases and J by 1 base, and 16 bases separated the two germline ends. This CDR3 reads CASTEISKSNYGYTF. The CDR3, as DNA: TGTGCCAGCACCGAAATCTCGAAGAGTAACTATGGCTACACCTTC.

This clonotype was counted only a few times. CDR3 in amino acids: CASSPGLYQPQHF. The CDR3 bases are TGTGCCAGCAGCCCGGGCCTGTATCAGCCCCAGCATTTT. The chain carries TRBV3-1 and TRBJ1-5; D ambiguous. Germline V lookup: CDR1 LGHDT, CDR2 YNNKEL (reference sequence). Trimming took 4 bases from V and 5 from J, leaving 9 bases between them. The CDR3 is 13 amino acids.

This rearrangement joins TRBV20-1 to TRBJ2-1; the D gene is possibly TRBD2 (6 bases). CDR1 is DFQATT and CDR2 is SNEGSKA in the germline V gene (reference sequence). The CDR3 spans 14 residues. V was clipped by 7 bases and J by 0 bases, with 13 bases between them. This CDR3 is CSGWGDSSYNEQFF. The CDR3 nucleotides are TGCAGTGGCTGGGGGGATAGCTCCTACAATGAGCAGTTCTTC.

This clonotype was seen a few times. The gene calls are TRBV5-1 and TRBJ2-2, with D uncertain. V lost 3 bases and J lost 5, with 14 bases in between. The CDR3 totals 15 residues. Germline V gene sequence: CDR1 SGHRS, CDR2 YFSETQ. CDR3 sequence: CASSSLSITTGELFF. CDR3 DNA sequence: TGCGCCAGCAGCTCCCTTTCTATTACGACCGGGGAGCTGTTTTTT.

The V call is TRBV14, the J call TRBJ1-2; D may be TRBD1 (5 bases). CDR3 length: 14 residues. Looked up from germline, CDR1 is SGHDN and CDR2 is FVKESK. V lost 2 bases and J 7 bases, leaving 14 bases between the germline ends. The CDR3 loop is CASSQMGGSRGYTF. CDR3 nucleotide sequence: TGTGCCAGCAGCCAAATGGGGGGTTCCCGTGGCTACACCTTC.

This clonotype turned up a few times. The chain couples TRBV11-2 to TRBJ1-2, with D uncertain. The CDR3 extends over 15 amino acids. V dropped 2 bases and J dropped 8 bases, with 18 bases sitting between them. Germline V gives CDR1 SGHAT, CDR2 FQNNGV. CDR3 coding DNA: TGTGCCAGCAGCTTATCTTTGGGAGGAGGGTTCGGCTACACCTTC. It translates to CASSLSLGGGFGYTF.

The chain joins TRBV6-1 to TRBJ2-7; the match to TRBD2 covers 8 bases. CDR3 length equals 16 residues. The junction had 15 bases not matched to a gene; V was cut back by 8 bases and J by 3 bases. The germline V gene encodes CDR1 MNHNS and CDR2 SASEGT. The CDR3: CASSLASGTSLYEQYF. The CDR3 nucleotides read TGTGCCAGCTCTCTGGCGAGCGGGACTAGTCTCTACGAGCAGTACTTC.

This clonotype was counted only a few times. The V and J genes are TRBV11-2 and TRBJ2-3, with 9 positions matching TRBD2. With V trimmed by 4 bases and J by 3 bases, 5 bases remained unmatched. Germline V gene data show CDR1 as SGHAT and CDR2 as FQNNGV. CDR3 length equals 15 residues. The CDR3 reads CASSSLAGKTDTQYF. DNA of the CDR3: TGTGCCAGCAGCTCGCTAGCGGGGAAGACAGATACGCAGTATTTT.

This sequence joins TRBV5-5 and TRBJ2-5; D is uncertain. Germline loops: CDR1 SGHKS, CDR2 YYEKEE (reference sequence). Trimming pared 4 bases from V and 0 bases from J, leaving 7 bases between. The CDR3 covers 13 residues. The CDR3 reads CASSRWYQETQYF. The CDR3 DNA is TGTGCCAGCAGCCGATGGTACCAAGAGACCCAGTACTTC.

This clonotype was observed a few times. V gene TRBV10-3 combines with J gene TRBJ2-2, with D unresolved. V shed 0 bases and J shed 4 bases, with 3 bases lying between them. CDR1 and CDR2 (germline): ENHRY, SYGVKD. This CDR3 spans 13 amino acids. CDR3 loop: CAISESGTGELFF. The CDR3 DNA follows: TGTGCCATCAGTGAGTCCGGCACCGGGGAGCTGTTTTTT.

V gene TRBV20-1 combines with J gene TRBJ2-2; 8 positions agree with TRBD2. The CDR3 sequence is 16 residues long. From germline, CDR1 is DFQATT and CDR2 SNEGSKA (reference sequence). V shed 2 bases and J 3 bases; nucleotides not matched to a gene: 8. The CDR3 bases are TGCAGTGCTAGAATGGCCGGGAGGGCGGACACCGGGGAGCTGTTTTTT. As protein: CSARMAGRADTGELFF.

This clonotype was seen more than once but under ten times. The V call is TRBV3-1, the J call TRBJ2-7; the D is unclear. Looked up from germline, CDR1 is LGHDT and CDR2 is YNNKEL (reference sequence). This CDR3 contains 13 residues. The ends were cut back, 1 base at V and 6 bases at J, with 10 bases in the middle. CDR3 bases: TGTGCCAGCAGCCAAGCTTCGATCGGCGAGCAGTACTTC. It encodes CASSQASIGEQYF.

This clonotype appeared many times. The chain is built from TRBV5-1 and TRBJ2-1; D call uncertain. From germline, CDR1 is SGHRS and CDR2 YFSETQ. The CDR3 totals 14 residues. The V end lost 2 bases, the J end lost 1 base, and 7 bases lay between the germline ends. CDR3 region: CASSLGSSYNEQFF. The CDR3 DNA sequence: TGCGCCAGCAGCTTAGGTAGTTCCTACAATGAGCAGTTCTTC.

This clonotype was recorded a few times. The chain carries TRBV7-8 and TRBJ1-1, with D uncertain. The CDR3 totals 12 residues. V lost 8 bases, J lost 6 bases, and 13 bases lay in between. The V gene's germline CDR1 is SGHVS and CDR2 FQNEAQ. The CDR3 here is CASAPKAPEAFF. Here the CDR3 DNA reads TGTGCCAGCGCCCCGAAGGCTCCTGAAGCTTTCTTT.

V and J are TRBV7-8 and TRBJ2-7, with D perhaps assigned TRBD1 or TRBD2 (5 bases each). V dropped 4 bases and J dropped 1 base, with 17 bases sitting between them. The length of the CDR3 is 16 residues. CDR1 is SGHVS and CDR2 is FQNEAQ in the germline V gene. CDR3 nucleotides: TGTGCCAGCAGCTCGGGGCCCCCAAGGGGTTCCTACGAGCAGTACTTC. This encodes CASSSGPPRGSYEQYF.

This clonotype appeared a few times. This chain connects TRBV13 to TRBJ1-1; TRBD1 agrees at 7 bases. This CDR3 is 14 amino acids long. Germline CDR1 and CDR2: PRHDT and FYEKMQ (reference sequence). V trimming: 5 bases; J trimming: 5 bases; junction bases outside the gene matches: 8. The CDR3 here is CASSRLGQRTEAFF. As DNA, the CDR3 is TGTGCCAGCAGCCGGTTGGGACAGCGGACTGAAGCTTTCTTT.

V usage is TRBV19 and J usage is TRBJ2-5; 12 nucleotides align to TRBD2. The junction had 1 base not matched to a gene; V was cut back by 4 bases and J by 4 bases. This CDR3 is 14 amino acids long. CDR1 and CDR2 (germline): LNHDA, SQIVND (reference sequence). The CDR3 protein is CASSRGLAGETQYF. The CDR3 DNA reads as TGTGCCAGTAGTAGGGGACTAGCGGGAGAGACCCAGTACTTC.

This clonotype was seen a few times. This sequence joins TRBV4-1 and TRBJ1-1; 7 nucleotides line up with TRBD1. V lost 4 bases and J lost 4; bases outside the gene matches: 9. CDR1 MGHRA and CDR2 YSYEKL come from the germline V gene. This CDR3 is 15 amino acids long. The CDR3 DNA is TGCGCCAGCAGCCTCGGACAGGAAAGGGCCACTGAAGCTTTCTTT. Amino acids: CASSLGQERATEAFF.

This chain joins TRBV15 and TRBJ2-1, with a weak D call TRBD1 (6 bases). V was clipped by 3 bases and J by 4 bases, with 10 bases between them. The CDR3 sequence is 14 residues long. The germline CDR1 and CDR2 sequences are LNHNV and YYDKDF (reference sequence). In DNA form, the CDR3 reads TGTGCCACCAGCAGCCTTGGACAGTACAATGAGCAGTTCTTC. Protein product: CATSSLGQYNEQFF.